This T cell receptor (beta chain) was sequenced in a study of blood T cell repertoires in COVID-19. Study as a whole: Researchers got acute and convalescent COVID-19 samples from the United States, Italy and Spain.

This clone was recorded once. This CDR3 has 12 amino acids. The V gene end was trimmed by 11 bases and the J gene end by 7 bases; junction bases not matched to a gene: 7. Looked up from germline, CDR1 is MDHEN and CDR2 is SYDVKM. In the study's own analysis: Amplification of reference gene primers provided the estimated nucleated cell counts. TCRdb's copy holds only in-frame clones and misses some; the assay was immunoSEQ multiplex PCR. The D gene and trimming were derived from the DNA, and the V and J assignments and clone size from that table. Here the sample spans 150,000 to 200,000 clones, around 80% being singletons. Cohorts were determined from participant-reported clinical history. Either two negative PCRs, clearance, or symptom resolution qualified Cohort 3 donors as recovered.

This sequence was found in a man between 50 and 59 years old who had recovered from COVID-19. Sequencing was done on a sample of PBMCs or T cells enriched from blood (not recorded which). The V call is TRBV28, the J call TRBJ2-7, with 11 bases fitting TRBD1. CDR3 protein: CAGGQGAKEQYF. The CDR3 nucleotides read TGTGCCGGCGGACAGGGGGCGAAGGAGCAGTACTTC.